This TCR beta chain derives from a study of T-cell reconstitution after alpha-beta-depleted transplantation in children. General study findings and limits: By one year post-transplant, T-cell counts and diversity largely arose from T cells that were newly produced. Reportedly, roughly two months post-transplant, alpha-beta T cells arose from several hundred expanded graft clones.

This CDR3 has 13 amino acids. About this clonotype: Antigen specificity is unknown.

The authors prepared the TCRbeta library with unique molecular identifiers. TCRdb ran MiXCR on the PCR reads and lists one entry per CDR3 protein. The sample shows under 400,000 distinct CDR3 sequences, approximately 23% of them seen only once. This sequence was found in a male patient under 18 who had a stem cell transplant for acute lymphoblastic leukemia, so the T cells may come from the graft donor. The chain joins TRBV21-1 to TRBJ2-7; the table's D call of TRBD2 was not tested on the DNA. TRBV21-1 is described as a pseudogene. The sample consisted of PBMCs, mostly from graft donor cells, taken 180 days after TCRalphabeta/CD19-depleted stem cell transplant. CDR3 sequence: CASSAGGQDEQYF. The DNA for the CDR3 is TGTGCCAGCAGCGCGGGAGGGCAAGACGAGCAGTACTTC.